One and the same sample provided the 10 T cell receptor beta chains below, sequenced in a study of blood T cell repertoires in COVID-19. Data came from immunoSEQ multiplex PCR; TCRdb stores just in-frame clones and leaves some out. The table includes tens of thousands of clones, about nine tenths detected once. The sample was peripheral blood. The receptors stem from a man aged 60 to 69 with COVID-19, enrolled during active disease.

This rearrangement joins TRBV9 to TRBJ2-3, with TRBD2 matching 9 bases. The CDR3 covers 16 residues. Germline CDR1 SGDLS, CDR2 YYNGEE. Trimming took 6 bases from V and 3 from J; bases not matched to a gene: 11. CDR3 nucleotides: TGTGCCAGCAAACCCTTAGCAGCGGGAGGAACAGATACGCAGTATTTT. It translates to CASKPLAAGGTDTQYF. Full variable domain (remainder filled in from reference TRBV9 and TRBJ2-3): DSGVTQTPKHLITATGQRVTLRCSPRSGDLSVYWYQQSLDQGLQFLIQYYNGEERAKGNILERFSAQQFPDLHSELNLSSLELGDSALYFCASKPLAAGGTDTQYFGPGTRLTVL.

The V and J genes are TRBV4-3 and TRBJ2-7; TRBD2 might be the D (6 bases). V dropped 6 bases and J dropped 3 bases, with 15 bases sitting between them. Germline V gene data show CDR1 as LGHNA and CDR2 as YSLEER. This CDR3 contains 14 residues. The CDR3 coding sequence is TGCGCCAGCAGTGCTAGACTAGTGGGCTACGAGCAGTACTTC. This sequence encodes CASSARLVGYEQYF.

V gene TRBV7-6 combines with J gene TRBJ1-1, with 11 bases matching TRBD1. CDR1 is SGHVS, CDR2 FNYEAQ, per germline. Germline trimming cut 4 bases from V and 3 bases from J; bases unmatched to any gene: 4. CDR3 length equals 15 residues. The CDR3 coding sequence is TGTGCCAGCAGCTCGGGACAGGGGGTGTACACTGAAGCTTTCTTT. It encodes CASSSGQGVYTEAFF.

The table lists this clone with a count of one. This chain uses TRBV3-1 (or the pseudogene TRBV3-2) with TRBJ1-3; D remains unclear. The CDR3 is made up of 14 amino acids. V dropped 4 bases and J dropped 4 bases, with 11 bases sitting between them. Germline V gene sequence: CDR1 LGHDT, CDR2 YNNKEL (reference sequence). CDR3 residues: CASSRTEGGNTIYF. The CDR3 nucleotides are TGTGCCAGCAGCCGAACAGAAGGAGGAAACACCATATATTTT.

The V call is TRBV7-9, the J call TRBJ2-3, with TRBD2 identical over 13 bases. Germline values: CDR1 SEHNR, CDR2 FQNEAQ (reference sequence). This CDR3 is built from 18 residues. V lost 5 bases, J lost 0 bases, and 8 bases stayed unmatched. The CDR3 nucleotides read TGTGCCAGCAGCCTGGGACTAGCGGGACTCCTTAGCACAGATACGCAGTATTTT. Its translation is CASSLGLAGLLSTDTQYF.

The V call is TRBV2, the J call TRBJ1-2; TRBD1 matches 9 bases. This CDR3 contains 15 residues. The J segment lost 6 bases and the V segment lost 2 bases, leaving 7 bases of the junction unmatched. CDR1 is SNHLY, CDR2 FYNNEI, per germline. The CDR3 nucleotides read TGTGCCAGCAGTGAACTTTCTCGGGACAGGGATGGCTACACCTTC. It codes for CASSELSRDRDGYTF.

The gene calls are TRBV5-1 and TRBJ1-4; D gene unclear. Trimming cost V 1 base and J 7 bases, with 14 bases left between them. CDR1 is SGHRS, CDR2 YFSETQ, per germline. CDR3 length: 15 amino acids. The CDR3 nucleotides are TGCGCCAGCAGCTTGTCTCCTCAGACATCTGAAAAACTGTTTTTT. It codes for CASSLSPQTSEKLFF. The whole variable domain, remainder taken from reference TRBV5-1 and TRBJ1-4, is KAGVTQTPRYLIKTRGQQVTLSCSPISGHRSVSWYQQTPGQGLQFLFEYFSETQRNKGNFPGRFSGRQFSNSRSEMNVSTLELGDSALYLCASSLSPQTSEKLFFGSGTQLSVL.

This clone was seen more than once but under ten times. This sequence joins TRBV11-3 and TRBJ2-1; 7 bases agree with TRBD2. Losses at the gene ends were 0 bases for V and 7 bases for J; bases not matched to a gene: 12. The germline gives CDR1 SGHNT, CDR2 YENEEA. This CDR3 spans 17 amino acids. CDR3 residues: CASSLDSWWGGENEQFF. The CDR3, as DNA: TGTGCCAGCAGCTTAGATAGTTGGTGGGGGGGAGAGAATGAGCAGTTCTTC.

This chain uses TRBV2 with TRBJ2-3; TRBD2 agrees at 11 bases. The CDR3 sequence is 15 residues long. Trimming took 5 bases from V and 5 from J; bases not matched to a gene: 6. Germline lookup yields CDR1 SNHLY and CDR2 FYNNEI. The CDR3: CASSPLAGVGDTQYF. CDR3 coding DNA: TGTGCCAGCAGTCCACTAGCGGGAGTGGGAGATACGCAGTATTTT.

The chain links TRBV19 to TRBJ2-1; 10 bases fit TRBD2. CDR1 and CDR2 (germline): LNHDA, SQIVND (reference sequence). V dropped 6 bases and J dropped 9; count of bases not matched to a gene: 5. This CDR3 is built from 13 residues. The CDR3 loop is CASSAGTSVEQFF. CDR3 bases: TGTGCCAGTAGCGCAGGGACTAGCGTTGAGCAGTTCTTC.